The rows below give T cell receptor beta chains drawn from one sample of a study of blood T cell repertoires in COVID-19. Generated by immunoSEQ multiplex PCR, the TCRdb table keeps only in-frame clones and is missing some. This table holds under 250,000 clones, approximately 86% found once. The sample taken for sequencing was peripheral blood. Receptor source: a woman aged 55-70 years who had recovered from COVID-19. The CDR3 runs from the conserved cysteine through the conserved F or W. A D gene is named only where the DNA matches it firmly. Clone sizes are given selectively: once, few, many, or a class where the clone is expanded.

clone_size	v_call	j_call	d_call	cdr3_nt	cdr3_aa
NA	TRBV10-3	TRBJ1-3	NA	TGTGCCATCAGCCTCGACAGGGGAAACACCATATATTTT	CAISLDRGNTIYF
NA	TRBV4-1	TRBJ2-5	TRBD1	TGCGCCAGCAGCCAGGGGACAGGGGAACAAGAGACCCAGTACTTC	CASSQGTGEQETQYF
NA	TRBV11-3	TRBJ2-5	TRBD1	TGTGCCAGCAGCCTCCGACAGGGTGGGTTAGAGACCCAGTACTTC	CASSLRQGGLETQYF
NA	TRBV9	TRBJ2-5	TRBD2	TGTGCCAGCAGCGTAGCGGCCAGCGGGGGAAGATTAGAGACCCAGTACTTC	CASSVAASGGRLETQYF
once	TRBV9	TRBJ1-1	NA	TGTGCCAGCAGCGTAGGGGGACTACTCGAAGCTTTCTTT	CASSVGGLLEAFF
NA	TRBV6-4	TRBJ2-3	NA	TGTGCCAGCAGTCGGGAATGGTCCACAGATACGCAGTATTTT	CASSREWSTDTQYF
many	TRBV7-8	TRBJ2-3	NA	TGTGCCAGCAGCTTAGTTATAGCCATCACAACTACAGATACGCAGTATTTT	CASSLVIAITTTDTQYF
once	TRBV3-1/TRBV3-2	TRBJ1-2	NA	TGTGCCAGCAGCCAAGTCGGGGGTGGCTACACCTTC	CASSQVGGGYTF
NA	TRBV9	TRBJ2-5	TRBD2	TGTGCCAGCAGCGTTACTAGCGGGGGGGCCGGGAAGACCCAGTACTTC	CASSVTSGGAGKTQYF
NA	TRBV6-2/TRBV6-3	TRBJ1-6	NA	TGTGCCAGCAGCATAGGGGTTTCACCCCTCCACTTT	CASSIGVSPLHF
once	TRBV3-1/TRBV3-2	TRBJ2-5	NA	TGTGCCAGCAGCCAAGAGGAGTGGAGGGGACAAGAGACCCAGTACTTC	CASSQEEWRGQETQYF
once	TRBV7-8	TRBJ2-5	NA	TGTGCCAGCAGCTTAGTCGGGGGGCACGAGACCCAGTACTTC	CASSLVGGHETQYF
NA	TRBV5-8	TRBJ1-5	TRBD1	TGTGCCAGCAGCACGGACAGGGGGCTTCTCAATAGCAATCAGCCCCAGCATTTT	CASSTDRGLLNSNQPQHF
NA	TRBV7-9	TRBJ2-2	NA	TGTGCCAGCAGCTTAACAGTTGACACCGGGGAGCTGTTTTTT	CASSLTVDTGELFF
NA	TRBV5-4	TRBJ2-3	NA	TGTGCCAGCAGCTTGGCCCAGACCAGGGGTGGCACAGATACGCAGTATTTT	CASSLAQTRGGTDTQYF
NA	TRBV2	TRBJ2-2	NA	TGTGCCCACGGGTGGACCGGGGAGCTGTTTTTT	CAHGWTGELFF
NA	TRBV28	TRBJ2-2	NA	TGTGCCAGCAGTTATCAGGGTGCCGGGGAGCTGTTTTTT	CASSYQGAGELFF
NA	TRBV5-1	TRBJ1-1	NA	TGCGCCAGCAGCTCCGGACAGCCCGACACTGAAGCTTTCTTT	CASSSGQPDTEAFF
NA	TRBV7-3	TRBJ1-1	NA	TGTGCCAGCAGCCTAAACACGAACACTGAAGCTTTCTTT	CASSLNTNTEAFF
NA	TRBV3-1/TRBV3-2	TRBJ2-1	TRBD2	TGTGCCAGCAGCCACCTAGCGGGGGGCGTCCATGAGCAGTTCTTC	CASSHLAGGVHEQFF
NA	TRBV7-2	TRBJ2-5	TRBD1	TGTGCCAGCAGCTTGAGGACAGGGGGCAGAGAGACCCAGTACTTC	CASSLRTGGRETQYF
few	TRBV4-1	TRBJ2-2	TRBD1	TGCGCCAGCAGCCAACAAACCTTGACAGGGGGCACCGGGGAGCTGTTTTTT	CASSQQTLTGGTGELFF
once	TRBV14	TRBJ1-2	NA	TGTGCCAGCAGCCAAGAGCACAGGGACTATGGCTACACCTTC	CASSQEHRDYGYTF
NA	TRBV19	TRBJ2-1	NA	TGTGCCAGTAGTATAAGGGGGTACAATGAGCAGTTCTTC	CASSIRGYNEQFF
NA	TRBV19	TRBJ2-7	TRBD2	TGTGCCAGTAGTCTCGCGTCGGGGGGTCTCTACGAGCAGTACTTC	CASSLASGGLYEQYF
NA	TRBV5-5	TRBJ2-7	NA	TGTGCCAGCAGCTTGGAAGCTGACTACGAGCAGTACTTC	CASSLEADYEQYF
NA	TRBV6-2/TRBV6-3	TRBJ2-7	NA	TGTGCCAGCAGCACCCGCCCCCGCATGTCCAGGGACGAGCAGTACTTC	CASSTRPRMSRDEQYF
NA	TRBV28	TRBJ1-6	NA	TGTGCCAGCACCTTGTTTTCCCCCAATTCACCCCTCCACTTT	CASTLFSPNSPLHF
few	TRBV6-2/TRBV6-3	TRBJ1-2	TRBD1	TGTGCCAGCAGTTACGCGGGACAGCCGGCCTTC	CASSYAGQPAF
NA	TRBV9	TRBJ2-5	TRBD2	TGTGCCAGCAGCGTGACTAGCGGGCAAGAGACCCAGTACTTC	CASSVTSGQETQYF
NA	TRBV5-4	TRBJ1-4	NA	TGTGCCAGCAGCCGCTACGAGATAAATAATGAAAAACTGTTTTTT	CASSRYEINNEKLFF
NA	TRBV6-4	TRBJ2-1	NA	TGTGCCAGCAGTGACAACCCCAGGGCGATCAATGAGCAGTTCTTC	CASSDNPRAINEQFF
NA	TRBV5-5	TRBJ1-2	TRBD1	TGTGCCAGCAGCTTGACCGGGACAGGGGGCTTCACCTTC	CASSLTGTGGFTF
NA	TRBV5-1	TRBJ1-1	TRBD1	TGCGCCAGCAGCCCCCGACAGGGACCGATAGACACTGAAGCTTTCTTT	CASSPRQGPIDTEAFF
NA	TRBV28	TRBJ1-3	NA	TGTGCCAGCAGCCCATACAGCGGACGGCAGAGCTCTGGAAACACCATATATTTT	CASSPYSGRQSSGNTIYF
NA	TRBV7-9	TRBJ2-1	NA	TGTGCCAGCAGCACACCCCCGGGCACTAGGGAGCAGTTCTTC	CASSTPPGTREQFF
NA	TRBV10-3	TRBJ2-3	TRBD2	TGTGCCATCAGTTCTCGACTAGCGGGAGATACGCAGTATTTT	CAISSRLAGDTQYF